The rows below give T cell receptor beta chains drawn from one sample of a study of T cell repertoires in cytomegalovirus infection. TCRdb redid the calling of the reads with MiXCR, one entry per CDR3 protein. The sample holds 170,000 or so distinct CDR3 sequences; about 18% are singletons and the top ten take under 30%. Sequencing was carried out using CD8+ T cells from PBMCs. These receptors came from a human donor in good health (CMV status not recorded). Some clones in this sample may be carry-over from other donors' samples. CDR3s include the opening cysteine and the closing phenylalanine or tryptophan. D genes are given only for firm matches. Expanded clones are given a class, and other clones once, few, many or no size at all.

D gene,J gene,clone size,V gene,CDR3 DNA,CDR3 protein
TRBD1,TRBJ1-2,once,TRBV29-1,TGCAGCGTTACCGGGACAGGACCCTATGGAGCGTCGCGACGCAATGGCTACACCTTC,CSVTGTGPYGASRRNGYTF
TRBD2,TRBJ2-1,many,TRBV7-8,TGTGCCAGCAGCGACCTTGGACTAGCGGGGGGTAGCTCCTACAATGAGCAGTTCTTC,CASSDLGLAGGSSYNEQFF
-,TRBJ1-5,-,TRBV10-3,TGTGCCATCAGTGAGGGGGAGGGCGGAAATCAGCCCCAGCATTTT,CAISEGEGGNQPQHF
-,TRBJ1-1,-,TRBV7-9,TGTGCCAGCAGCTTAGTTCGACAGAGGAACACTGAAGCTTTCTTT,CASSLVRQRNTEAFF
-,TRBJ1-2,many,TRBV7-9,TGTGCCAGCAGCCCCTCCTGGGATGGCTACACCTTC,CASSPSWDGYTF
-,TRBJ1-1,-,TRBV7-2,TGTGCCAGCAGCTCCAGGGGTTTTACTGAAGCTTTCTTT,CASSSRGFTEAFF
TRBD1,TRBJ1-2,few,TRBV28,TGTGCCAGCAGTCCTTGGACAGGAGCGAACTATGGCTACACCTTC,CASSPWTGANYGYTF
TRBD1,TRBJ2-7,-,TRBV9,TGTGCCAGCAGCGTGGGGACAGGGACATCCTACGAGCAGTACTTC,CASSVGTGTSYEQYF
TRBD1,TRBJ1-5,many,TRBV19,TGTGCCAGCAGACCGTGGGTGGCAGGGGGAGGTCAGCCCCAGCATTTT,CASRPWVAGGGQPQHF
-,TRBJ2-7,few,TRBV27,TGTGCCAGCAGTCCCGTATTCGGGACGGAACTTATTAGAGAATACGAGCAGTACTTC,CASSPVFGTELIREYEQYF
-,TRBJ1-1,-,TRBV28,TGTGCCAGCAGTCTATCGGGACTGAACACTGAAGCTTTCTTT,CASSLSGLNTEAFF
-,TRBJ1-1,-,TRBV7-2,TGTGCCAGCAGCTCCCTTTGGGGAGGAACTGAAGCTTTCTTT,CASSSLWGGTEAFF
-,TRBJ2-7,medium-sized,TRBV6-6,TGTGCCAGCAGTGGGGGACCCGACAGATACGAGCAGTACTTC,CASSGGPDRYEQYF
-,TRBJ2-1,-,TRBV27,TGTGCCAGCATAAAGGGCAATGAGCAGTTCTTC,CASIKGNEQFF
-,TRBJ2-1,-,TRBV20-1,TGCAGTGGACTTGTAGAGGACAATGAGCAGTTCTTC,CSGLVEDNEQFF
-,TRBJ2-6,few,TRBV29-1,TGCAGCGTGAGGGACTCCTCTGGGGCCAACGTCCTGACTTTC,CSVRDSSGANVLTF
TRBD2,TRBJ2-3,-,TRBV7-2,TGTGCCAGCAGCCCCCTTCTAGCGGGGGACCTCACAGATACGCAGTATTTT,CASSPLLAGDLTDTQYF
-,TRBJ1-4,-,TRBV7-6,TGTGCCAGCAGCTTAGAGCAGGGCGGTGAAAAACTGTTTTTT,CASSLEQGGEKLFF
TRBD1,TRBJ2-1,-,TRBV7-9,TGTGCCAGCAGCCGCGGACAGGGGTTGTTCTTC,CASSRGQGLFF
TRBD2,TRBJ2-5,many,TRBV2,TGTGCCAGCAGTGAATACGGGGGGTCAGAGACCCAGTACTTC,CASSEYGGSETQYF
-,TRBJ2-7,few,TRBV10-3,TGTGCCATCAGTGAGTCGATCGGGGGTGGGAACGAGCAGTACTTC,CAISESIGGGNEQYF
-,TRBJ2-4,-,TRBV28,TGTGCCAGCAGTTTGGGGGGAACCAAAAACATTCAGTACTTC,CASSLGGTKNIQYF
-,TRBJ1-5,few,TRBV6-2/TRBV6-3,TGTGCCAGCAGTTGGAATAGCAATCAGCCCCAGCATTTT,CASSWNSNQPQHF
-,TRBJ2-2,-,TRBV7-9,TGTGCCAGCAGCTCTTTTGGGGAGTCCACCGGGGAGCTGTTTTTT,CASSSFGESTGELFF
-,TRBJ2-1,few,TRBV4-1,TGCGCCAGCAGCCAAGCATCCGGGACAAATGAGCAGTTCTTC,CASSQASGTNEQFF
TRBD1,TRBJ2-7,-,TRBV29-1,TGCAGCGTTGAAGACGGGACAGGGACCTCCTACGAGCAGTACTTC,CSVEDGTGTSYEQYF
-,TRBJ2-3,few,TRBV2,TGTGCCAGCCCAGCCGGGACCCCCCAAGGGTGGCAGTATTTT,CASPAGTPQGWQYF
-,TRBJ2-7,-,TRBV7-2,TGTGCCAGCAGCTTGGGGGTGGGGGGCTACGAGCAGTACTTC,CASSLGVGGYEQYF
TRBD1,TRBJ1-4,-,TRBV7-9,TGTGCCAGCAGCCCCGGGACAGGGGCAGAAAAACTGTTTTTT,CASSPGTGAEKLFF
TRBD2,TRBJ2-2,few,TRBV12-3/TRBV12-4,TGTGCCAGCAGAAGTAGCGGGGGGGCCGGAACCGGGGAGCTGTTTTTT,CASRSSGGAGTGELFF
-,TRBJ2-2,few,TRBV11-1,TGTGCCAGCAGCTTAGGTCCCCCCGGGGAGCTGTTTTTT,CASSLGPPGELFF
-,TRBJ1-2,-,TRBV12-5,TGTGCTAGTGGTTTGGGGAATGGCTACACCTTC,CASGLGNGYTF
-,TRBJ2-7,-,TRBV12-5,TGTGCTAGTGGTTTAGGAGGGGCGACCTACGAGCAGTACTTC,CASGLGGATYEQYF
-,TRBJ1-2,-,TRBV19,TGTGCCAGTAGTACCAGAAGTGACTACCATGGCTACACCTTC,CASSTRSDYHGYTF
-,TRBJ2-3,few,TRBV7-9,TGTGCCAGCAGCTCCGTCGACCCGGGGTGGGGCACAGATACGCAGTATTTT,CASSSVDPGWGTDTQYF
TRBD1,TRBJ1-1,-,TRBV29-1,TGCAGCACCTTGACAGGGGTTTACACTGAAGCTTTCTTT,CSTLTGVYTEAFF
TRBD1,TRBJ2-1,-,TRBV20-1,TGCAGTGTATTCAGGGACAGGGCCTACAATGAGCAGTTCTTC,CSVFRDRAYNEQFF
-,TRBJ2-1,few,TRBV2,TGTGCCAGCACCCCGGGCCCCGTTTTCGATGAGCAGTTCTTC,CASTPGPVFDEQFF
-,TRBJ1-4,-,TRBV6-6,TGTGCCAGCAGTTACTGGACAGCCGCAGCTAATGAAAAACTGTTTTTT,CASSYWTAAANEKLFF
-,TRBJ2-1,-,TRBV4-2,TGTGCCAGCAGCCAAGAGCCCGCGAATCGACTAGGTCTCCCCAATGAGCAGTTCTTC,CASSQEPANRLGLPNEQFF
TRBD1,TRBJ1-2,few,TRBV12-3/TRBV12-4,TGTGCCTCATACAGGGGGCTGTATCATGGCTACACCTTC,CASYRGLYHGYTF
-,TRBJ2-1,-,TRBV7-2,TGTGCCAGCAGCTTAGGAGGAATTAGGGTCAATGAGCAGTTCTTC,CASSLGGIRVNEQFF
TRBD1,TRBJ1-1,-,TRBV6-5,TGTGCCAGCAGTTTACGGGACAGTGGATACCTCAACACTGAAGCTTTCTTT,CASSLRDSGYLNTEAFF
-,TRBJ2-2,-,TRBV6-5,TGTGCCAGCAGTTACCCTGTCCTAACCGGGGAGCTGTTTTTT,CASSYPVLTGELFF
-,TRBJ2-1,few,TRBV7-9,TGTGCCAGCAGCCCCCCAGTCTCCTACAATGAGCAGTTCTTC,CASSPPVSYNEQFF
-,TRBJ1-1,few,TRBV7-9,TGTGCCAGCAGCTTAAATGGACGGGGGAAGAACACTGAAGCTTTCTTT,CASSLNGRGKNTEAFF
TRBD1,TRBJ2-7,-,TRBV28,TGTGCCAGCAGTGACATGGACAGGCCGTACGACGAGCAGTACTTC,CASSDMDRPYDEQYF
-,TRBJ1-5,-,TRBV5-1,TGCGCCAGCAGCTTGGGCCCAGGGGATCAGCCCCAGCATTTT,CASSLGPGDQPQHF
-,TRBJ2-2,few,TRBV28,TGTGCCAGCAGCACACAGGGAGGGGAGCTGTTTTTT,CASSTQGGELFF